The text below deals with one T cell receptor (beta chain). This sample was included in a study of cytomegalovirus exposure and HLA in healthy donors. Primers: 60 Vbeta forward and 13 Jbeta reverse. TCRdb's copy holds only in-frame clones and misses some; the assay was immunoSEQ multiplex PCR. This sample has approximately 100,000 clones; roughly 75% occur once, and the top ten carry roughly 13%. V was shortened by 5 bases and J by 5 bases, with 10 bases between the two germline ends. This CDR3 comprises 13 residues. Germline-derived CDR1 and CDR2 are SNHLY and FYNNEI. The specimen sequenced was PBMCs. This TCR was sampled from a male donor in good health and CMV-seropositive. The rearrangement joins TRBV2 to TRBJ1-5; D is unresolved. CDR3 nucleotides: TGTGCCAGCAGTCGTGGCGGGCATCAGCCCCAGCATTTT. Translated: CASSRGGHQPQHF.